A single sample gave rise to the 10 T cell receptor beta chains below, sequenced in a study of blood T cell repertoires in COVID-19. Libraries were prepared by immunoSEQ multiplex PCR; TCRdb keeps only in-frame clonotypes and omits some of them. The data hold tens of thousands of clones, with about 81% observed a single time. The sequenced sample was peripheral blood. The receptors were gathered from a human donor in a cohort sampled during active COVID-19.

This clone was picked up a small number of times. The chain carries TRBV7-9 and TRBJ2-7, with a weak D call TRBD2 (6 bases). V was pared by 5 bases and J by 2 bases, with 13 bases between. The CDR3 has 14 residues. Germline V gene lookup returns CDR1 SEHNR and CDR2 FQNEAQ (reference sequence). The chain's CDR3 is CASSPTGETYEQYF. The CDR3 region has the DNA TGTGCCAGCAGCCCAACGGGGGAAACCTACGAGCAGTACTTC.

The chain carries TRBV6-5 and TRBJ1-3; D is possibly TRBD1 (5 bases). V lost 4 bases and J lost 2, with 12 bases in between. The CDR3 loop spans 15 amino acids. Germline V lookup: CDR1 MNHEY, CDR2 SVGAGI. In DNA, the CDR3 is TGTGCCAGCAGTTTGCAGGGCCAAACTGGAAACACCATATATTTT. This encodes CASSLQGQTGNTIYF.

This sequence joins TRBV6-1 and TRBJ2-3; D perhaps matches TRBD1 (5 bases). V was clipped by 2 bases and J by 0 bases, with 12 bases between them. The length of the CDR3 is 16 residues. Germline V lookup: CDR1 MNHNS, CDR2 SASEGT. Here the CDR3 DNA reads TGTGCCAGCAGTGAATCGGCAGGGCTGAGCACAGATACGCAGTATTTT. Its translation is CASSESAGLSTDTQYF.

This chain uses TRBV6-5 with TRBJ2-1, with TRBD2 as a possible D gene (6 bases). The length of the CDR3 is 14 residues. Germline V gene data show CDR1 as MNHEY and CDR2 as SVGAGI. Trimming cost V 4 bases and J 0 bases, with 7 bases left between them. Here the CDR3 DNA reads TGTGCCAGCAGTTCGCGGGGCTCCTACAATGAGCAGTTCTTC. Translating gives CASSSRGSYNEQFF.

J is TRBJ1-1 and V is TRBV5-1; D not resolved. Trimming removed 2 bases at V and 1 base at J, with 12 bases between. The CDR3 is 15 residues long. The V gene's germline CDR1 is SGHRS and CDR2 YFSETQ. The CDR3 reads CASSFFAGQNTEAFF. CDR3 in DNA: TGCGCCAGCAGCTTTTTCGCAGGCCAGAACACTGAAGCTTTCTTT.

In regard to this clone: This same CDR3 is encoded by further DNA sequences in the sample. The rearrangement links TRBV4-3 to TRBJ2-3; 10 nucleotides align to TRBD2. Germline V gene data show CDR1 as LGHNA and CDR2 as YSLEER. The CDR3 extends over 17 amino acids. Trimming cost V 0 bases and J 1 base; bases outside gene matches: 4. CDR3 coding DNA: TGCGCCAGCAGCCAAGATCTCACTAGCGGGGGCACAGATACGCAGTATTTT. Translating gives CASSQDLTSGGTDTQYF.

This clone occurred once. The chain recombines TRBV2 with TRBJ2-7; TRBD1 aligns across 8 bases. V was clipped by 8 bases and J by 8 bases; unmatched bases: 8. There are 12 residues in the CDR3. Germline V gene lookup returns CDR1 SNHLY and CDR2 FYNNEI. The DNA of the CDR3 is TGTGCCAGCGAGGGGACAGGCCACCAGCAGTACTTC. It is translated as CASEGTGHQQYF.

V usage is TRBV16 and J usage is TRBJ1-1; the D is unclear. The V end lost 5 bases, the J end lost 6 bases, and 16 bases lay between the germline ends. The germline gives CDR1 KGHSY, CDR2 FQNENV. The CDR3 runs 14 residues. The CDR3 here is CASSNPGVRAEAFF. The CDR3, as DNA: TGTGCCAGCAGCAATCCCGGGGTCCGGGCTGAAGCTTTCTTT.

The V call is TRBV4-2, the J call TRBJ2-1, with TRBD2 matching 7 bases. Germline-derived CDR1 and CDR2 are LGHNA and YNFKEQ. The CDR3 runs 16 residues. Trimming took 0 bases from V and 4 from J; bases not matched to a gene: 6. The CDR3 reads CASSQEQASGYNEQFF. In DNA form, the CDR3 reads TGTGCCAGCAGCCAAGAGCAAGCTAGCGGATACAATGAGCAGTTCTTC.

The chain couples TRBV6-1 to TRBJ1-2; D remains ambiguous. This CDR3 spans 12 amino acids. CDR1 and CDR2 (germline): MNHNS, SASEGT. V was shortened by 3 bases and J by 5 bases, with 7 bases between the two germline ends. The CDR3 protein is CASSDGPYGYTF. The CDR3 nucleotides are TGTGCCAGCAGTGACGGTCCTTATGGCTACACCTTC.